Each of the 22 T cell receptor beta chains below was sequenced from the same sample in a study of blood T cell repertoires in COVID-19 (dated by TCRdb to 2019 to 2021). The library was obtained by the immunoSEQ multiplex PCR assay. Here the immuneACCESS table is served through TCRdb, limited to in-frame sequences with V and J called. Missing clones are a known gap in these copies; in checked studies unresolved V genes cover under half, and the rest lacks a known reason. The sample yields 93,000 or so clones; approximately 84% were counted once. The leading ten clones occupy around 12% of the sample. Sample: peripheral blood. The receptors here all came from a human donor in a cohort sampled during active COVID-19.

J is TRBJ2-3 and V is TRBV5-1; D remains ambiguous. V was clipped by 2 bases and J by 3 bases, with 4 bases between them. CDR1 and CDR2 (germline): SGHRS, YFSETQ. The CDR3 is 12 residues long. DNA of the CDR3: TGCGCCAGCAGCTTTCAGACAGATACGCAGTATTTT. It yields the protein CASSFQTDTQYF.

The chain joins TRBV10-3 to TRBJ1-1; the D is unclear. V was pared by 0 bases and J by 1 base, with 9 bases between. This CDR3 has 15 residues. Germline V gene data show CDR1 as ENHRY and CDR2 as SYGVKD. CDR3 region: CAISESRVGNTEAFF. Here the CDR3 DNA reads TGTGCCATCAGTGAGTCCCGGGTTGGGAACACTGAAGCTTTCTTT.

The rearrangement links TRBV19 to TRBJ2-2; TRBD2 matches 7 bases. The CDR3 extends over 16 amino acids. Germline assignment: CDR1 LNHDA and CDR2 SQIVND (reference sequence). V lost 7 bases to trimming and J lost 1 base; unmatched junction nucleotides: 9. This CDR3 is CASTPAWEGNTGELFF. CDR3 in DNA: TGTGCCAGTACCCCGGCGTGGGAGGGGAACACCGGGGAGCTGTTTTTT. The whole variable domain, filled in from reference TRBV19 and TRBJ2-2, reads DGGITQSPKYLFRKEGQNVTLSCEQNLNHDAMYWYRQDPGQGLRLIYYSQIVNDFQKGDIAEGYSVSREKKESFPLTVTSAQKNPTAFYLCASTPAWEGNTGELFFGEGSRLTVL.

This clone was counted between two and nine times. The chain links TRBV29-1 to TRBJ1-2, with D hard to call. CDR1 is SQVTM and CDR2 is ANQGSEA in the germline V gene. The CDR3 spans 12 residues. V lost 1 base and J 7 bases, leaving 10 bases between the germline ends. The CDR3 sequence is CSVEASVFGYTF. CDR3 sequence (DNA): TGCAGCGTTGAAGCTTCCGTGTTTGGCTACACCTTC.

The J gene is TRBJ1-2, the V gene TRBV6-5; D not certain. This CDR3 spans 14 amino acids. Germline V gene data show CDR1 as MNHEY and CDR2 as SVGAGI. V lost 3 bases, J lost 4 bases, and 12 bases lay in between. The CDR3 sequence: CASSYIGRGYGYTF. CDR3 coding DNA: TGTGCCAGCAGTTATATAGGCCGGGGCTATGGCTACACCTTC.

The chain is built from TRBV6-5 and TRBJ2-3; 8 bases are a match to TRBD2. Germline CDR1 MNHEY, CDR2 SVGAGI. The junction had 6 bases not matched to a gene; V was cut back by 6 bases and J by 1 base. This CDR3 region has 15 residues. CDR3 protein: CASSKRGPRTDTQYF. As DNA, the CDR3 is TGTGCCAGCAGCAAGCGGGGGCCTCGCACAGATACGCAGTATTTT.

The rearrangement links TRBV28 to TRBJ1-2; 8 bases fit TRBD1. CDR3 length: 13 amino acids. Germline V gives CDR1 MDHEN, CDR2 SYDVKM. V lost 5 bases to trimming and J lost 4 bases; unmatched junction nucleotides: 3. The CDR3: CASSQGAVYGYTF. The CDR3 nucleotides are TGTGCCAGCAGTCAGGGGGCTGTCTATGGCTACACCTTC.

The V and J genes are TRBV2 and TRBJ2-3; 8 positions agree with TRBD2. The CDR3 consists of 15 residues. CDR1 is SNHLY and CDR2 is FYNNEI in the germline V gene. J was trimmed by 4 bases and V by 7 bases; bases with no gene match: 10. As DNA, the CDR3 is TGTGCCAGCAACCCAGCGGGGGCCGGGCCAGATACGCAGTATTTT. As protein: CASNPAGAGPDTQYF. The entire variable domain, with the rest obtained from reference TRBV2 and TRBJ2-3, is as follows: EPEVTQTPSHQVTQMGQEVILRCVPISNHLYFYWYRQILGQKVEFLVSFYNNEISEKSEIFDDQFSVERPDGSNFTLKIRSTKLEDSAMYFCASNPAGAGPDTQYFGPGTRLTVL.

The chain carries TRBV30 and TRBJ1-1, with unresolved D. CDR1 is GTSNPN, CDR2 SVGIG, per germline (reference sequence). The germline V and J ends were trimmed by 0 bases and 1 base, with 6 bases remaining between them. The CDR3 extends over 13 amino acids. The DNA of the CDR3 is TGTGCCTGGAGTGTCAACAGGAACACTGAAGCTTTCTTT. This encodes CAWSVNRNTEAFF.

This clone came up once. This rearrangement joins TRBV5-1 to TRBJ1-1; TRBD1 agrees at 8 bases. This CDR3 comprises 14 residues. In germline, CDR1 is SGHRS, CDR2 YFSETQ. V lost 2 bases and J lost 4; bases outside the gene matches: 4. The DNA of the CDR3 is TGCGCCAGCAGCTTCGGACAGGGCGGCACTGAAGCTTTCTTT. As protein: CASSFGQGGTEAFF.

This sequence joins TRBV7-8 and TRBJ2-7; perhaps TRBD2 as D (6 bases). The CDR3 loop spans 17 amino acids. Germline V lookup: CDR1 SGHVS, CDR2 FQNEAQ. Trimming took 3 bases from V and 3 from J, leaving 21 bases between them. The CDR3: CASSFHSRDWENYEQYF. The DNA for the CDR3 is TGTGCCAGCAGCTTCCATAGCCGGGACTGGGAAAACTACGAGCAGTACTTC.

The DNA for the CDR3 is TGTGCCAGCAGCCAAGCTCCGGGACAGGGGAACACCGGGGAGCTGTTTTTT. It specifies CASSQAPGQGNTGELFF. V and J are TRBV4-2 and TRBJ2-2, with 9 bases lining up with TRBD1. Germline V lookup: CDR1 LGHNA, CDR2 YNFKEQ. V gave up 1 base and J gave up 1 base; unmatched junction bases: 4. The CDR3 runs 17 residues.

This clone has only one observation. This chain joins TRBV5-1 and TRBJ1-6, with 7 positions matching TRBD1. Germline-derived CDR1 and CDR2 are SGHRS and YFSETQ. CDR3 length: 16 amino acids. Trimming removed 4 bases from V and 6 bases from J; junction bases left unmatched: 10. The chain's CDR3 is CASSLVAGTVNSPLHF. CDR3 sequence (DNA): TGCGCCAGCAGCCTGGTGGCCGGGACAGTTAATTCACCCCTCCACTTT.

This clone turned up a few times. The genes are TRBV3-1 (or the pseudogene TRBV3-2) and TRBJ2-2, with TRBD1 matching 10 bases. The trim removed 3 bases at V and 3 bases at J, leaving 7 bases unmatched. This CDR3 spans 17 amino acids. CDR1 is LGHDT and CDR2 is YNNKEL in the germline V gene (reference sequence). The CDR3 sequence is CASSHPTGGAHTGELFF. CDR3 DNA: TGTGCCAGCAGCCACCCGACAGGGGGCGCGCACACCGGGGAGCTGTTTTTT.

The chain is built from TRBV19 and TRBJ2-6; weak D call: TRBD2 (5 bases). The V end was cut by 0 bases, the J end by 0 bases, with 9 bases between. Germline lookup yields CDR1 LNHDA and CDR2 SQIVND (reference sequence). The CDR3 has 17 amino acids. The CDR3 bases are TGTGCCAGTAGTATAGATCTGGGAGACTCTGGGGCCAACGTCCTGACTTTC. Its protein is CASSIDLGDSGANVLTF. The full variable domain, its missing parts supplied by reference TRBV19 and TRBJ2-6, is DGGITQSPKYLFRKEGQNVTLSCEQNLNHDAMYWYRQDPGQGLRLIYYSQIVNDFQKGDIAEGYSVSREKKESFPLTVTSAQKNPTAFYLCASSIDLGDSGANVLTFGAGSRLTVL.

This chain links TRBV9 with TRBJ1-2; TRBD1 might be the D (6 bases). The CDR3 loop spans 14 amino acids. Germline CDR1 SGDLS, CDR2 YYNGEE. With 2 bases removed from V and 8 bases from J, the gap between germline ends came to 16 bases. The CDR3 here is CASSVSQGLGGYTF. For the CDR3, the DNA is TGTGCCAGCAGCGTTTCCCAGGGGCTTGGAGGCTACACCTTC.

The rearrangement joins TRBV19 to TRBJ1-5, with TRBD1 matching over 8 bases. V gave up 4 bases and J gave up 5 bases; unmatched junction bases: 10. The CDR3 sequence is 16 residues long. Germline CDR1 LNHDA, CDR2 SQIVND (reference sequence). CDR3 amino acids: CASSTILRGPYQPQHF. The CDR3 region has the DNA TGTGCCAGTAGTACCATCCTCAGGGGGCCGTATCAGCCCCAGCATTTT.

Only one count was recorded for this clone. The gene calls are TRBV5-8 and TRBJ1-6, with D possibly matching TRBD1 (6 bases). V shed 4 bases and J shed 5 bases, with 13 bases lying between them. Germline assignment: CDR1 SGHTS and CDR2 YDEGEE. The CDR3 consists of 15 residues. CDR3 DNA sequence: TGTGCCAGCAGCCGCCAGGGGAATCATAATTCACCCCTCCACTTT. Translation gives CASSRQGNHNSPLHF.

The chain combines TRBV28 with TRBJ2-7; TRBD2 aligns across 11 bases. The CDR3 runs 16 residues. Germline CDR1 is MDHEN and CDR2 is SYDVKM. V lost 2 bases to trimming and J lost 2 bases; unmatched junction nucleotides: 5. The CDR3 spells CASSLPLAGGAYEQYF. In DNA form, the CDR3 reads TGTGCCAGCAGTTTACCCCTAGCGGGGGGCGCCTACGAGCAGTACTTC.

This chain joins TRBV12-5 and TRBJ2-1, with 9 bases matching TRBD1. After removal of 0 bases from V and 8 bases from J, the junction contained 5 bases not matched to a gene. The CDR3 has 15 amino acids. Germline V gene lookup returns CDR1 LGHNT and CDR2 FRNRAP. The CDR3 sequence is CASGLVQGAQDEQFF. The CDR3 DNA follows: TGTGCTAGTGGTTTGGTACAGGGGGCTCAGGATGAGCAGTTCTTC.

The chain carries TRBV4-3 and TRBJ1-5, with unresolved D. The germline gives CDR1 LGHNA, CDR2 YSLEER. V was pared by 0 bases and J by 3 bases, with 9 bases between. The CDR3 runs 15 residues. CDR3 nucleotides: TGCGCCAGCAGCCAAGAGCAGTCCCTCAATCAGCCCCAGCATTTT. Amino acid sequence: CASSQEQSLNQPQHF.

This chain links TRBV3-1 (or the pseudogene TRBV3-2) with TRBJ2-7; 10 bases are a match to TRBD1. V trimming: 1 base; J trimming: 5 bases; junction bases outside the gene matches: 8. Germline assignment: CDR1 LGHDT and CDR2 YNNKEL (reference sequence). The CDR3 sequence is 16 residues long. The CDR3 coding sequence is TGTGCCAGCAGCCAAGCTCGGACAGGGGGAAGGAACGAGCAGTACTTC. The encoded protein is CASSQARTGGRNEQYF.